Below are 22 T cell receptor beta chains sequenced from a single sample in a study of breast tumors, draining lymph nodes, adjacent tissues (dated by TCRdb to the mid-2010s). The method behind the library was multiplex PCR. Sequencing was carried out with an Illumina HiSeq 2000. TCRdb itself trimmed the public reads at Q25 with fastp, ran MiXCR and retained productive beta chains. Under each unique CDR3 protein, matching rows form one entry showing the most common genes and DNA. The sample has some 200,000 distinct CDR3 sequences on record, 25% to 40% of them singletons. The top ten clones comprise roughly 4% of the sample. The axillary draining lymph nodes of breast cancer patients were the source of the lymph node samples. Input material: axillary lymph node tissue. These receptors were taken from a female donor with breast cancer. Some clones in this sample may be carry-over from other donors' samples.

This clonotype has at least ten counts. CDR3 nucleotide sequence: TGTGCCAGCAACCTGAGTCCGCGGACAGGGAGGATTGAGACCCAGTACTTC. This gives the protein CASNLSPRTGRIETQYF. This chain joins TRBV12-3 or TRBV12-4 and TRBJ2-5, with 8 bases fitting TRBD1. The J segment lost 5 bases and the V segment lost 7 bases, leaving 18 bases of the junction unmatched. This CDR3 is 17 amino acids long.

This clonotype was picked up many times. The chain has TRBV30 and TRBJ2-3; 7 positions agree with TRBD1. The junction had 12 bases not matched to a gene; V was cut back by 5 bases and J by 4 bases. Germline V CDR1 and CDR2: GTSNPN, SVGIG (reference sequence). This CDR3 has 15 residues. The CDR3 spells CAWGRGGRQADTQYF. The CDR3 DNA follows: TGTGCCTGGGGACGAGGGGGCCGACAGGCAGATACGCAGTATTTT.

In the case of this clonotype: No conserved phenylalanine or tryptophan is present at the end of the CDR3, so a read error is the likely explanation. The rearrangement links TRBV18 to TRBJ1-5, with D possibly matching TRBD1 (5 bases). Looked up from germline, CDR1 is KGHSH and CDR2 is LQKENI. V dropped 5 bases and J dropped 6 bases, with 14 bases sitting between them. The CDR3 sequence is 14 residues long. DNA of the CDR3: TGTGCCAGCTCATCGGGGGAAGGGACTCAGCCCCAGCATCTT. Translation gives CASSSGEGTQPQHL.

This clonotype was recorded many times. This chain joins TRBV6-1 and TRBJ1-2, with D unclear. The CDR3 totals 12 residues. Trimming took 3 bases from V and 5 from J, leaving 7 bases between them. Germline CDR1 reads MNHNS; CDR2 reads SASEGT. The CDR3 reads CASSDSAYGYTF. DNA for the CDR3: TGTGCCAGCAGTGACAGTGCATATGGCTACACCTTC.

The CDR3 DNA reads as TGCAGTGCCACCGGGACTAGCGGGGGTAATGAGCAGTTCTTC. This encodes CSATGTSGGNEQFF. V is TRBV20-1 and J is TRBJ2-1, with 14 bases fitting TRBD2. There are 14 residues in the CDR3. With V trimmed by 6 bases and J by 7 bases, 5 bases remained unmatched. Germline CDR1 DFQATT, CDR2 SNEGSKA (reference sequence).

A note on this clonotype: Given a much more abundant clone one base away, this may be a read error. CDR3 DNA sequence: TGTGCCAGCAGTCTACAGGGGCCCCAGCATTTT. Protein product: CASSLQGPQHF. The chain is built from TRBV6-5 and TRBJ1-5; possible D gene TRBD1, 6 bases. The V gene's germline CDR1 is MNHEY and CDR2 SVGAGI. Between the trimmed V and J ends, which lost 5 bases and 9 bases, there was a span of 8 bases. This CDR3 is 11 amino acids long.

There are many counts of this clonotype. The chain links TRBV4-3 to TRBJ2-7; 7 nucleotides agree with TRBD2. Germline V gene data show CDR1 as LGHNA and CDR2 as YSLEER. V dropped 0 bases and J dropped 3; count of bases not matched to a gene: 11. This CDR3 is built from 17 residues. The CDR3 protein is CASSQDARAGENYEQYF. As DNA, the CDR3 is TGCGCCAGCAGCCAAGATGCCAGGGCGGGGGAAAACTACGAGCAGTACTTC.

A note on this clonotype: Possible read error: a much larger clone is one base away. The CDR3 here is CASSHLLPNERFF. CDR3 nucleotides: TGTGCCAGCAGCCATCTCCTACCCAATGAGCGGTTCTTC. This chain uses TRBV3-1 with TRBJ2-1; D ambiguous. The CDR3 is made up of 13 amino acids. Germline V gene sequence: CDR1 LGHDT, CDR2 YNNKEL (reference sequence).

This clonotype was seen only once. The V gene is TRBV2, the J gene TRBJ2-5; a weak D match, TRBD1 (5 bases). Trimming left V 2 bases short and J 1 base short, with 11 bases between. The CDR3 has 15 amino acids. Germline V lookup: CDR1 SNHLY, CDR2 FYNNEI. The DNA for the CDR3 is TGTGCCAGCAGTGAAAGGGGTGCAGCCCAAGAGACCCAGTACTTC. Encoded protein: CASSERGAAQETQYF.

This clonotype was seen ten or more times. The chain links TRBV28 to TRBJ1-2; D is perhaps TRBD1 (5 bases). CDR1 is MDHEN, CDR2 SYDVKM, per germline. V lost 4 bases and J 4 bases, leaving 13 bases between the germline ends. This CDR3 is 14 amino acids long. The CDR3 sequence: CASSSSRDGYGYTF. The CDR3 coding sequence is TGTGCCAGCAGTTCAAGCAGGGACGGCTATGGCTACACCTTC.

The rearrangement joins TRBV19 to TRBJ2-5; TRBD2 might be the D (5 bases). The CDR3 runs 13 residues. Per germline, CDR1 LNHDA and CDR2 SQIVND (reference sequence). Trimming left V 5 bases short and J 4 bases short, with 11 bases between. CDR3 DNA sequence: TGTGCCAGTAGTCAGGACTGGGGAGAGACCCAGTACTTC. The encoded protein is CASSQDWGETQYF.

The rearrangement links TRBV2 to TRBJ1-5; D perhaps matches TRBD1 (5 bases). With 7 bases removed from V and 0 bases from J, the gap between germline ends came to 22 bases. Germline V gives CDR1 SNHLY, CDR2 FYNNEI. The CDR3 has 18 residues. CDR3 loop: CASMAGLAGENSNQPQHF. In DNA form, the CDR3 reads TGTGCCAGCATGGCTGGGCTAGCGGGGGAAAATAGCAATCAGCCCCAGCATTTT.

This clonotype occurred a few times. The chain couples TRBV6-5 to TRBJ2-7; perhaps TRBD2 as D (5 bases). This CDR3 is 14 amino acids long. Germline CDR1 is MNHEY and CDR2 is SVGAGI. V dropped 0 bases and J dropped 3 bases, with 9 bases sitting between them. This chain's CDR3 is CASSYSDLNYEQYF. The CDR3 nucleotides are TGTGCCAGCAGTTACTCGGACTTAAACTACGAGCAGTACTTC.

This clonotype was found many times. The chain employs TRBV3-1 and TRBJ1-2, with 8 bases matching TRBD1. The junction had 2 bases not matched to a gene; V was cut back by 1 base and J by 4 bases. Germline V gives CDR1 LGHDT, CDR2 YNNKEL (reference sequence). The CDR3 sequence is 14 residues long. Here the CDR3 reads CASSQVGTGYGYTF. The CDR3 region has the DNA TGTGCCAGCAGCCAAGTGGGGACAGGCTATGGCTACACCTTC.

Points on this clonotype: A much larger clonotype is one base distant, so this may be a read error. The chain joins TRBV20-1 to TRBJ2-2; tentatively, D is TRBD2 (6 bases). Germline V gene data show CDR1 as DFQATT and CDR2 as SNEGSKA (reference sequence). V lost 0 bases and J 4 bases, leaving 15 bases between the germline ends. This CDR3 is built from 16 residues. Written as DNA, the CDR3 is TGCAGTGCTAGAGATCCGGGGGTGGTGTTCACCGGGGAGCTGTTTTTT. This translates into CSARDPGVVFTGELFF.

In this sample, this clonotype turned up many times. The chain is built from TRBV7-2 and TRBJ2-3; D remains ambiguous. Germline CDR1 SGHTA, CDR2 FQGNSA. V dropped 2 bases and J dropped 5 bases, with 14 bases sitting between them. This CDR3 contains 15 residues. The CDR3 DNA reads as TGTGCCAGCAGCTTAACCCGGGTTGGCCAAGATACGCAGTATTTT. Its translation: CASSLTRVGQDTQYF. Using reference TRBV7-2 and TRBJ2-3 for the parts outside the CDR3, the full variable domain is GAGVSQSPSNKVTEKGKDVELRCDPISGHTALYWYRQSLGQGLEFLIYFQGNSAPDKSGLPSDRFSAERTGGSVSTLTIQRTQQEDSAVYLCASSLTRVGQDTQYFGPGTRLTVL.

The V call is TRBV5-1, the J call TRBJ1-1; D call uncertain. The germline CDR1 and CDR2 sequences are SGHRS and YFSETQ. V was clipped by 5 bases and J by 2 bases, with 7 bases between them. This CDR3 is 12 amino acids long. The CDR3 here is CASRWENTEAFF. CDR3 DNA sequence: TGCGCCAGCAGGTGGGAAAACACTGAAGCTTTCTTT.

CDR3 DNA: TGTGCCAGCAGCCTACAGGGATGGAACACTGAAGCTTTCTTT. Translated, it gives CASSLQGWNTEAFF. The chain uses TRBV7-2 and TRBJ1-1; a possible D gene is TRBD1 (6 bases). Germline values: CDR1 SGHTA, CDR2 FQGNSA. The V and J ends lost 5 bases and 1 base respectively, with 11 bases between them. The CDR3 spans 14 residues.

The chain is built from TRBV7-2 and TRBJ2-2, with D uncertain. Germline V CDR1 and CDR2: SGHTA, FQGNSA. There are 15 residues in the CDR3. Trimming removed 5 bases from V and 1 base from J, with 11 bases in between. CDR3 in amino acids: CASSTDLGNTGELFF. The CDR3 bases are TGTGCCAGCAGCACCGACCTGGGGAACACCGGGGAGCTGTTTTTT.

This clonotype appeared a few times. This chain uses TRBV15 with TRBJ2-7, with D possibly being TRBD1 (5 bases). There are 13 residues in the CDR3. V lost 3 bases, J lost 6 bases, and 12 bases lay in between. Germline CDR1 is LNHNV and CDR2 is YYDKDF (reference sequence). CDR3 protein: CATSSYGASEQYF. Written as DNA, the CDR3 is TGTGCCACCAGCAGCTATGGGGCGAGCGAGCAGTACTTC.

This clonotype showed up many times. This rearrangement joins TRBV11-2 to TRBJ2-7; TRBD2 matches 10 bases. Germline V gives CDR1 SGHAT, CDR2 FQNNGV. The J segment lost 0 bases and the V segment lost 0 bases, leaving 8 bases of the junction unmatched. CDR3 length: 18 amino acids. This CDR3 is CASSLESVAGGGSYEQYF. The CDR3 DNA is TGTGCCAGCAGCTTAGAGAGTGTAGCGGGAGGAGGCTCCTACGAGCAGTACTTC.

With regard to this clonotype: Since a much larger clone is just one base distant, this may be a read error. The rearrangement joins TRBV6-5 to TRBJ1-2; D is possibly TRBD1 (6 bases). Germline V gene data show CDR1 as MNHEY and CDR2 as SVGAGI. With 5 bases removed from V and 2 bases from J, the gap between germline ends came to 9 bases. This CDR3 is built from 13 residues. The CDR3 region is CASSPGHNYGYTF. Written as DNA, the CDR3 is TGTGCCAGCAGTCCGGGACACAACTATGGCTACACCTTC.